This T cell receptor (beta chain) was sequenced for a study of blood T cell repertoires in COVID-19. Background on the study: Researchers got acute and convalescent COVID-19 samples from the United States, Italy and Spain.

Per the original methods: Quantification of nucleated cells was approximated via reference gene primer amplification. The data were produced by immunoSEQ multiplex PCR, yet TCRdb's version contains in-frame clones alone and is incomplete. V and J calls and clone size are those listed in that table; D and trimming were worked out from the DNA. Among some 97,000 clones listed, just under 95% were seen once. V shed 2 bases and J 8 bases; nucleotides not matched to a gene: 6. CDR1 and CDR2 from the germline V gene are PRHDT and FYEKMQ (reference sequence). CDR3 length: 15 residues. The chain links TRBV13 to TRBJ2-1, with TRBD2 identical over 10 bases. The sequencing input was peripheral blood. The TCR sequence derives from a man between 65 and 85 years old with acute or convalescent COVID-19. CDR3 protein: CASSLKVAGGDEQFF. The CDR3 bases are TGTGCCAGCAGCTTAAAGGTAGCGGGAGGCGATGAGCAGTTCTTC.